The T cell receptor beta chain described here comes from a study of lymphopenia after photon versus proton radiotherapy. With regard to this clone: The antigen is undetermined.

Germline V gene lookup returns CDR1 MNHNS and CDR2 SASEGT. There are 15 residues in the CDR3. The V gene lost 2 bases and the J gene lost 5 bases, with 15 bases spanning the gap. The method was immunoSEQ multiplex PCR; TCRdb's version includes in-frame clones alone and lacks a portion of them. There are fewer than 30,000 clones in the sample; over 80% occur only once, and about 19% lies in the top ten. Study-wide findings and caveats: In patients who died, overall survival fell as post-nadir TCR diversity dropped more. Only patients who died were analyzed for survival; proton advantage is unproven. Under photons, naive T cells and diversity fell while effector/memory populations rose. Oligoclonal CD8+ Temra expansion after nadir drove photon patients' diversity drop.

This clonotype was obtained from a man between 50 and 59 years old with gastric cancer. The chain recombines TRBV6-1 with TRBJ1-1; possible D gene TRBD1, 6 bases. The source material was peripheral blood, sampled from a patient treated with photon-based radiotherapy. Here the CDR3 DNA reads TGTGCCAGCAGTGAAACAGGGAGGGTGGGGACTGAAGCTTTCTTT. Its protein is CASSETGRVGTEAFF.